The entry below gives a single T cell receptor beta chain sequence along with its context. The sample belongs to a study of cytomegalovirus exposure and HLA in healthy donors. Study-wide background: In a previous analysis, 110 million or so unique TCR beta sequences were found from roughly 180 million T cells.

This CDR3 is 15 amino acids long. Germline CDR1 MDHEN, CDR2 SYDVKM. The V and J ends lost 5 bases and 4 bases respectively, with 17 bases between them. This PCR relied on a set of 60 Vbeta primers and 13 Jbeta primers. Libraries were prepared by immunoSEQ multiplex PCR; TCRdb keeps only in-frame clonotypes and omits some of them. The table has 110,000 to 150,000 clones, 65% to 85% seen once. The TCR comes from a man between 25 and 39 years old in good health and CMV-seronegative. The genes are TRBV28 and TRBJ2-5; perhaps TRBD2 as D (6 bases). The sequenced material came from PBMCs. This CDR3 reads CASSRRPLAGETQYF. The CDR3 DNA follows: TGTGCCAGCAGTCGACGCCCACTAGCCGGAGAGACCCAGTACTTC.